This paragraph covers one T cell receptor (beta chain) sequence. The repertoire was sequenced with immunoSEQ multiplex PCR; TCRdb's copy has only in-frame clones and lacks some. The table has 160,000 or so clones, 90% to 95% seen once. The data originate from a study of control samples from healthy donors and cancer patients. The sample taken for sequencing was blood. This clonotype originated in a woman between 25 and 40 years old in good health.

The CDR3 loop reads CASSPMTGSTDTQYF. The DNA for the CDR3 is TGTGCCAGCAGCCCGATGACAGGTTCCACAGATACGCAGTATTTT. The J gene is TRBJ2-3, the V gene TRBV7-3, with D perhaps matching TRBD1 (6 bases). V dropped 5 bases and J dropped 2 bases, with 14 bases sitting between them. Germline values: CDR1 SGHTA, CDR2 FQGTGA. The CDR3 contains 15 residues.